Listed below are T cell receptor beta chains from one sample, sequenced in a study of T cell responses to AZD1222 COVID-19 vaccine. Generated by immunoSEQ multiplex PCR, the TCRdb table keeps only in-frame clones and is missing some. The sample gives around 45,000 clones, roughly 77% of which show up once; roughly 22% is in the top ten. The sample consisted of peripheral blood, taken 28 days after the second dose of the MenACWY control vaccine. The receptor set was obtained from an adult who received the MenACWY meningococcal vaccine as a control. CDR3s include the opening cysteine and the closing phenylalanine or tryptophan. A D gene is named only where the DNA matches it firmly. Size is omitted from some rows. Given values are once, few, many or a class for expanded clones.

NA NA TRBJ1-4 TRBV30 CAWSHEKLFF TGTGCCTGGAGTCACGAAAAACTGTTTTTT
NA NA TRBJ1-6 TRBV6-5 CASVARSYNSPLHF TGTGCCAGCGTCGCGCGTTCCTATAATTCACCCCTCCACTTT
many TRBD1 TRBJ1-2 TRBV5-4 CASSPQGTVGYTF TGTGCCAGCAGCCCCCAGGGGACAGTTGGCTACACCTTC
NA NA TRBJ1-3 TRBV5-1 CASSLVGQGGGNTIYF TGCGCCAGCAGCTTGGTCGGGCAGGGCGGCGGAAACACCATATATTTT
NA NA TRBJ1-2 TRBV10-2 CASRNSGPSDGYTF TGCGCCAGCAGAAATTCGGGACCCTCTGATGGCTACACCTTC
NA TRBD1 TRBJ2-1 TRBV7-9 CASSLGQGDYNEQFF TGTGCCAGCAGCTTAGGACAGGGGGACTACAATGAGCAGTTCTTC
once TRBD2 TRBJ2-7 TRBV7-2 CASSPGLANYEQYF TGTGCCAGCAGCCCCGGACTAGCGAATTACGAGCAGTACTTC
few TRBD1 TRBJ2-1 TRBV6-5 CASSYQGARNEQFF TGTGCCAGCAGTTACCAGGGGGCGCGTAATGAGCAGTTCTTC
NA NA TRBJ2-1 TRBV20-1 CSVNEQFF TGCAGTGTCAATGAGCAGTTCTTC
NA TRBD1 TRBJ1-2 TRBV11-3 CASSRGQGLIAGLYGYTF TGTGCCAGCAGCAGAGGACAGGGGTTAATTGCCGGGTTGTATGGCTACACCTTC
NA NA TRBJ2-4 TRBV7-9 CASSSHGGTTTGAKNIQYF TGTGCCAGCAGCTCACACGGCGGGACGACCACGGGAGCCAAAAACATTCAGTACTTC
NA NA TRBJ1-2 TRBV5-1 CASSPRAAFPLIYGYTF TGCGCCAGCAGCCCGAGGGCAGCTTTCCCGTTAATCTATGGCTACACCTTC
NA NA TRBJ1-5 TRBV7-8 CASSFSGTVDQPQHF TGTGCCAGCAGCTTTTCCGGGACGGTTGATCAGCCCCAGCATTTT
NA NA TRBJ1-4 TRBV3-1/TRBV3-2 CASSKNAPRVLNEKLFF TGTGCCAGCAGCAAAAACGCCCCCAGGGTCCTGAATGAAAAACTGTTTTTT
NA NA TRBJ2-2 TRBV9 CASSPSAGYTGELFF TGTGCCAGCAGTCCCTCGGCAGGGTACACCGGGGAGCTGTTTTTT
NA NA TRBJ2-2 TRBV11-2 CASSELAGELFF TGTGCCAGCTCCGAATTGGCCGGGGAGCTGTTTTTT
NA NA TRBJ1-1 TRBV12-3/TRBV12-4 CASTLLSGAAFF TGTGCCAGCACCCTGTTGTCGGGGGCGGCTTTCTTT
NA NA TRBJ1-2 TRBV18 CASSITGTSGGYTF TGTGCCAGCTCAATTACAGGGACTTCGGGTGGCTACACCTTC
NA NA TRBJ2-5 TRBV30 CAWSGYTGTGGQETQYF TGTGCCTGGAGTGGATACACAGGGACGGGGGGACAGGAGACCCAGTACTTC
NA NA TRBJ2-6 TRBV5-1 CASSLASRGTGANVLTF TGCGCCAGCAGCTTGGCCTCGAGGGGGACTGGGGCCAACGTCCTGACTTTC
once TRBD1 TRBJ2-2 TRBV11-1 CASSPGQGVTGELFF TGTGCCAGCAGCCCAGGACAGGGAGTCACCGGGGAGCTGTTTTTT
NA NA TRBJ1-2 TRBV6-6 CASRKQGTDYGYTF TGTGCCAGCAGAAAACAGGGAACAGACTATGGCTACACCTTC
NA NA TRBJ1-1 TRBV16 CASSQGSFTEAFF TGTGCCAGCAGCCAGGGGTCGTTCACTGAAGCTTTCTTT
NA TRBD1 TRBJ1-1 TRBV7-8 CASSSMGQGVAFF TGTGCCAGCAGCTCCATGGGACAGGGTGTAGCTTTCTTT
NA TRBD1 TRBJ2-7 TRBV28 CASSSPGQVHEQYF TGTGCCAGCAGTTCTCCGGGACAGGTCCACGAGCAGTACTTC
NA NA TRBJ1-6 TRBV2 CASKADLYNSPLHF TGTGCCAGCAAGGCGGACCTTTATAATTCACCCCTCCACTTT
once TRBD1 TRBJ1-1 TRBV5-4 CASSWGQGMNTEAFF TGTGCCAGCAGCTGGGGACAGGGGATGAACACTGAAGCTTTCTTT
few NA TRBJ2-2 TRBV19 CASSTLRAGELFF TGTGCCAGTAGTACCCTTAGAGCCGGGGAGCTGTTTTTT
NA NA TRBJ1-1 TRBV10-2 CASSELGNTEAFF TGCGCCAGCAGTGAACTAGGGAACACTGAAGCTTTCTTT
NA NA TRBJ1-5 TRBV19 CASSIGGFGNQPQHF TGTGCCAGTAGTATTGGGGGTTTCGGCAATCAGCCCCAGCATTTT
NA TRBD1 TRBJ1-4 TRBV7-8 CASSLIGTGWEKLFF TGTGCCAGCAGCTTAATAGGGACAGGCTGGGAAAAACTGTTTTTT
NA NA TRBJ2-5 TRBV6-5 CASRRLGGAGETQYF TGTGCCAGCAGGAGATTAGGGGGGGCCGGTGAGACCCAGTACTTC
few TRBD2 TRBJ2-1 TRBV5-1 CASSSHGGGSYNEQFF TGCGCCAGCAGCTCCCATGGCGGGGGCTCCTACAATGAGCAGTTCTTC
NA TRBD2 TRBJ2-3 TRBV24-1 CATSESGGSTDTQYF TGTGCCACCAGTGAAAGCGGGGGGAGCACAGATACGCAGTATTTT
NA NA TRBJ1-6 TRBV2 CASRSSAAGEGNSPLHF TGTGCCAGCAGATCTTCAGCGGCAGGGGAGGGGAATTCACCCCTCCACTTT
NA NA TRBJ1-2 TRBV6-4 CASSAEAANYGYTF TGTGCCAGCAGTGCCGAGGCCGCTAACTATGGCTACACCTTC
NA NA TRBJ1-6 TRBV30 CAWSGRAFYNSPLHF TGTGCCTGGAGTGGCAGGGCTTTCTATAATTCACCCCTCCACTTT
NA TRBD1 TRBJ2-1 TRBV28 CASSAPGQGFYNEQFF TGTGCCAGCAGTGCTCCGGGACAGGGTTTTTACAATGAGCAGTTCTTC
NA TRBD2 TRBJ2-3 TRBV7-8 CASSLGGGRVADTQYF TGTGCCAGCAGCTTAGGGGGGGGTAGGGTCGCAGATACGCAGTATTTT
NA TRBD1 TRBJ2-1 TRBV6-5 CASTPDRSNEQFF TGTGCCAGCACCCCGGACAGGTCCAATGAGCAGTTCTTC
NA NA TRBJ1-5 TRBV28 CASSYSNQPQHF TGTGCCAGCAGCTATAGCAATCAGCCCCAGCATTTT
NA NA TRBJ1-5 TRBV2 CASSEQTTPNQPQHF TGTGCCAGCAGTGAACAGACTACACCCAATCAGCCCCAGCATTTT
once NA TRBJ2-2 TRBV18 CASSARATNTGELFF TGTGCCAGCTCAGCCAGGGCCACGAACACCGGGGAGCTGTTTTTT
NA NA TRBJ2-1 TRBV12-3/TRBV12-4 CASTLYNEQFF TGTGCCAGCACCCTCTACAATGAGCAGTTCTTC
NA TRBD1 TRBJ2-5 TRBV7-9 CASRHTGGETQYF TGTGCCAGCAGGCATACAGGGGGAGAGACCCAGTACTTC
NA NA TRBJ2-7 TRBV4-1 CASSQGSRAEQYF TGCGCCAGCAGCCAAGGATCCAGAGCCGAGCAGTACTTC
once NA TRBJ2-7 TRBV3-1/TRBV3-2 CASSPQTRVYEQYF TGTGCCAGCAGCCCCCAGACCCGGGTCTACGAGCAGTACTTC
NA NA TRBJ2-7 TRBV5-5 CASRKRTGAYEQYF TGTGCCAGCAGGAAAAGGACGGGAGCCTACGAGCAGTACTTC
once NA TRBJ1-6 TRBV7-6 CASSPYSGGSPLHF TGTGCCAGCAGCCCATACAGTGGGGGTTCACCCCTCCACTTT
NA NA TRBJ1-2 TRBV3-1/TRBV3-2 CAISQGLNYGYTF TGTGCCATATCACAGGGTTTAAACTATGGCTACACCTTC
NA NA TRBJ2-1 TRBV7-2 CASSLEQDLRRGEQFF TGTGCCAGCAGCTTAGAGCAGGACCTGAGGCGTGGGGAGCAGTTCTTC
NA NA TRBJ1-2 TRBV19 CASSIKVARNYGYTF TGTGCCAGTAGTATAAAGGTCGCGAGGAACTATGGCTACACCTTC
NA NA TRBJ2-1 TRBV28 CASSLGVPYNEQFF TGTGCCAGCAGTTTAGGGGTCCCCTACAATGAGCAGTTCTTC
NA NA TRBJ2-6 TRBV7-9 CASTSGANVLTF TGTGCCAGCACATCTGGGGCCAACGTCCTGACTTTC
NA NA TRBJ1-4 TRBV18 CASSQAPGVEKLFF TGTGCCAGCTCACAGGCTCCGGGTGTCGAAAAACTGTTTTTT
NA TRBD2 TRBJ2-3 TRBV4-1 CASSRGFGASGGVATDTQYF TGCGCCAGCAGCCGAGGATTTGGGGCTAGCGGGGGCGTAGCCACAGATACGCAGTATTTT
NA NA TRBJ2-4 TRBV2 CASSDFAADGIQYF TGTGCCAGCAGTGATTTCGCAGCTGATGGCATTCAGTACTTC